This T cell receptor (beta chain) was documented in a study of breast tumors, draining lymph nodes, adjacent tissues. Axillary draining lymph nodes of breast cancer patients supplied the node samples. TCRdb itself ran the multiplex PCR reads through MiXCR, one entry per CDR3 protein. Altogether about 180,000 distinct CDR3 sequences are present, about 33% being singletons, with the ten largest covering roughly 4.3%. V was clipped by 3 bases and J by 4 bases, with 18 bases between them. Per the germline V gene, CDR1 is DFQATT and CDR2 is SNEGSKA (reference sequence). The CDR3 runs to 16 residues. The sample was axillary lymph node tissue. The TCR was taken from a female donor with breast cancer. Some clones in this sample may be carry-over from other donors' samples. V is TRBV20-1 and J is TRBJ2-2; D unresolved. The CDR3 coding sequence is TGCAGTGCTAGTAATGGCAGCCCAAGAACCACCGGGGAGCTGTTTTTT. This translates into CSASNGSPRTTGELFF.